The T cell receptor (beta chain) under discussion was sequenced for a study of T cell changes during pregnancy in multiple sclerosis. The CDR3 sequence is 15 residues long. From germline, CDR1 is SGHTA and CDR2 FQGNSA. After removal of 5 bases from V and 2 bases from J, the junction contained 6 bases not matched to a gene. Profiled with immunoSEQ multiplex PCR; TCRdb holds only in-frame clones, not every one. The sample records about 40,000 clones, 90% to 95% being singletons. The sample was CD4+ T cells from peripheral blood mononuclear cells, taken in the third trimester of pregnancy. The chain joins TRBV7-2 to TRBJ2-3; 8 bases are shared with TRBD2. The receptor was derived from a female donor with multiple sclerosis, enrolled in a pregnancy study. CDR3 sequence reads: CASSRASGYTDTQYF. The CDR3 coding sequence is TGTGCCAGCAGCAGGGCTAGCGGGTACACAGATACGCAGTATTTT.